This TCR beta chain was captured in a study of spatial heterogeneity in lung cancer. The study's findings and limits: Expanded alpha and beta TCR counts within tumors tracked tumor mutation counts.

The presence of a unique molecular identifier marked each TCR cDNA molecule. TCRdb independently ran MiXCR on the 5' RACE reads; one entry per CDR3 protein. The table shows about 100,000 distinct CDR3 sequences, with approximately 4.4% occurring only once. Note on this clonotype: Its specificity is unknown.

Time point here: sample taken at primary tumor resection. There were roughly 78 donors, all of them untreated patients with early-stage non-small cell lung cancer. Germline loops: CDR1 LGHDT, CDR2 YNNKEL (reference sequence). CDR3 length: 16 amino acids. The V and J ends lost 4 bases and 0 bases respectively, with 13 bases between them. The clonotype comes from a male donor with early-stage non-small cell lung cancer. Sample: lung tumor tissue, taken at surgery. The V call is TRBV3-1, the J call TRBJ2-1, with D uncertain. The CDR3 spells CASSLTLVSSYNEQFF. For the CDR3, the DNA is TGTGCCAGCAGCCTGACTCTCGTTAGCTCCTACAATGAGCAGTTCTTC.